This TCR beta chain was obtained from a study of T cell responses to AZD1222 COVID-19 vaccine. The study's findings and limits: Nearly half of the spike-specific TCRs reportedly recognize variant regions that carry no mutations. Spike-specific TCRs gained breadth and depth after people received two AZD1222 doses. Donors were largely white British and mainly female; clonal diversity was possibly underestimated.

Looked up from germline, CDR1 is SGHNT and CDR2 is YENEEA. The CDR3 has 15 amino acids. V lost 1 base, J lost 2 bases, and 9 bases lay in between. TCRdb's table, derived via immunoSEQ multiplex PCR, lists solely in-frame clones and lacks some. Among some 30,000 clones, approximately 90% were seen once, and the ten largest hold 8% to 13%. To note about this clone: The antigen remains undetermined.

Sequencing used peripheral blood, obtained 28 days after the second AZD1222 dose. The TCR originated in an adult who received the AZD1222 COVID-19 vaccine. This chain connects TRBV11-3 to TRBJ2-1, with D perhaps being TRBD1 or TRBD2 (5 bases each). CDR3 residues: CASSLVGVPYNEQFF. The CDR3 DNA is TGTGCCAGCAGCTTAGTGGGGGTCCCCTACAATGAGCAGTTCTTC.